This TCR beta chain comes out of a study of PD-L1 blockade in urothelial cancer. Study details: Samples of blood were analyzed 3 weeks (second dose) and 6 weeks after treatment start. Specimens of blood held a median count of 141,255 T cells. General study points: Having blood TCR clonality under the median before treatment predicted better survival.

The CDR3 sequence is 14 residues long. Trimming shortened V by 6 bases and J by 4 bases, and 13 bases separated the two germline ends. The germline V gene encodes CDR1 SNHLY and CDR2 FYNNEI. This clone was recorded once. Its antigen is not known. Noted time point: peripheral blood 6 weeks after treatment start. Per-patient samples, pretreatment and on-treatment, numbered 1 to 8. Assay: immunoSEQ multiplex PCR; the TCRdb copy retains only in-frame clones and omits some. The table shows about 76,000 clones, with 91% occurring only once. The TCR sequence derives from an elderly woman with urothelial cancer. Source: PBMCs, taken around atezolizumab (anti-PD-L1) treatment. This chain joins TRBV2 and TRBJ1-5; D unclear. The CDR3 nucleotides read TGTGCCAGCAGGTATCCGGGAGATAATCAGCCCCAGCATTTT. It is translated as CASRYPGDNQPQHF.